This T cell receptor beta chain was observed in a study of cytomegalovirus exposure and HLA in healthy donors. Worth noting for this clone: Its antigen remains unidentified.

Study-wide results and caveats: Among the most significant clusters, several appeared linked to common viral pathogens in a later analysis. Several V segments, TRBV6-2 and TRBV6-3 among them, could not be told apart and were dropped. Associated with HLA alleles at 0.05 false discovery rate in a later analysis were some 16,000 TCR beta sequences. The likely explanation for a cluster of highly shared sequence variants was sequencing artifact.

Germline loops: CDR1 SGHVS, CDR2 FQNEAQ. Deletions cut 0 bases from V and 4 bases from J, with 3 bases between. CDR3 length: 13 residues. PCR employed 60 Vbeta and 13 Jbeta primers. Profiled with immunoSEQ multiplex PCR; TCRdb holds only in-frame clones, not every one. This repertoire includes some 120,000 clones. This clonotype originated in a woman aged 60-75 years in good health and CMV-seronegative. Sequencing used PBMCs. The chain employs TRBV7-8 and TRBJ1-4, with unresolved D. CDR3 sequence: CASSLAYNEKLFF. As DNA, the CDR3 is TGTGCCAGCAGCTTAGCGTATAATGAAAAACTGTTTTTT.